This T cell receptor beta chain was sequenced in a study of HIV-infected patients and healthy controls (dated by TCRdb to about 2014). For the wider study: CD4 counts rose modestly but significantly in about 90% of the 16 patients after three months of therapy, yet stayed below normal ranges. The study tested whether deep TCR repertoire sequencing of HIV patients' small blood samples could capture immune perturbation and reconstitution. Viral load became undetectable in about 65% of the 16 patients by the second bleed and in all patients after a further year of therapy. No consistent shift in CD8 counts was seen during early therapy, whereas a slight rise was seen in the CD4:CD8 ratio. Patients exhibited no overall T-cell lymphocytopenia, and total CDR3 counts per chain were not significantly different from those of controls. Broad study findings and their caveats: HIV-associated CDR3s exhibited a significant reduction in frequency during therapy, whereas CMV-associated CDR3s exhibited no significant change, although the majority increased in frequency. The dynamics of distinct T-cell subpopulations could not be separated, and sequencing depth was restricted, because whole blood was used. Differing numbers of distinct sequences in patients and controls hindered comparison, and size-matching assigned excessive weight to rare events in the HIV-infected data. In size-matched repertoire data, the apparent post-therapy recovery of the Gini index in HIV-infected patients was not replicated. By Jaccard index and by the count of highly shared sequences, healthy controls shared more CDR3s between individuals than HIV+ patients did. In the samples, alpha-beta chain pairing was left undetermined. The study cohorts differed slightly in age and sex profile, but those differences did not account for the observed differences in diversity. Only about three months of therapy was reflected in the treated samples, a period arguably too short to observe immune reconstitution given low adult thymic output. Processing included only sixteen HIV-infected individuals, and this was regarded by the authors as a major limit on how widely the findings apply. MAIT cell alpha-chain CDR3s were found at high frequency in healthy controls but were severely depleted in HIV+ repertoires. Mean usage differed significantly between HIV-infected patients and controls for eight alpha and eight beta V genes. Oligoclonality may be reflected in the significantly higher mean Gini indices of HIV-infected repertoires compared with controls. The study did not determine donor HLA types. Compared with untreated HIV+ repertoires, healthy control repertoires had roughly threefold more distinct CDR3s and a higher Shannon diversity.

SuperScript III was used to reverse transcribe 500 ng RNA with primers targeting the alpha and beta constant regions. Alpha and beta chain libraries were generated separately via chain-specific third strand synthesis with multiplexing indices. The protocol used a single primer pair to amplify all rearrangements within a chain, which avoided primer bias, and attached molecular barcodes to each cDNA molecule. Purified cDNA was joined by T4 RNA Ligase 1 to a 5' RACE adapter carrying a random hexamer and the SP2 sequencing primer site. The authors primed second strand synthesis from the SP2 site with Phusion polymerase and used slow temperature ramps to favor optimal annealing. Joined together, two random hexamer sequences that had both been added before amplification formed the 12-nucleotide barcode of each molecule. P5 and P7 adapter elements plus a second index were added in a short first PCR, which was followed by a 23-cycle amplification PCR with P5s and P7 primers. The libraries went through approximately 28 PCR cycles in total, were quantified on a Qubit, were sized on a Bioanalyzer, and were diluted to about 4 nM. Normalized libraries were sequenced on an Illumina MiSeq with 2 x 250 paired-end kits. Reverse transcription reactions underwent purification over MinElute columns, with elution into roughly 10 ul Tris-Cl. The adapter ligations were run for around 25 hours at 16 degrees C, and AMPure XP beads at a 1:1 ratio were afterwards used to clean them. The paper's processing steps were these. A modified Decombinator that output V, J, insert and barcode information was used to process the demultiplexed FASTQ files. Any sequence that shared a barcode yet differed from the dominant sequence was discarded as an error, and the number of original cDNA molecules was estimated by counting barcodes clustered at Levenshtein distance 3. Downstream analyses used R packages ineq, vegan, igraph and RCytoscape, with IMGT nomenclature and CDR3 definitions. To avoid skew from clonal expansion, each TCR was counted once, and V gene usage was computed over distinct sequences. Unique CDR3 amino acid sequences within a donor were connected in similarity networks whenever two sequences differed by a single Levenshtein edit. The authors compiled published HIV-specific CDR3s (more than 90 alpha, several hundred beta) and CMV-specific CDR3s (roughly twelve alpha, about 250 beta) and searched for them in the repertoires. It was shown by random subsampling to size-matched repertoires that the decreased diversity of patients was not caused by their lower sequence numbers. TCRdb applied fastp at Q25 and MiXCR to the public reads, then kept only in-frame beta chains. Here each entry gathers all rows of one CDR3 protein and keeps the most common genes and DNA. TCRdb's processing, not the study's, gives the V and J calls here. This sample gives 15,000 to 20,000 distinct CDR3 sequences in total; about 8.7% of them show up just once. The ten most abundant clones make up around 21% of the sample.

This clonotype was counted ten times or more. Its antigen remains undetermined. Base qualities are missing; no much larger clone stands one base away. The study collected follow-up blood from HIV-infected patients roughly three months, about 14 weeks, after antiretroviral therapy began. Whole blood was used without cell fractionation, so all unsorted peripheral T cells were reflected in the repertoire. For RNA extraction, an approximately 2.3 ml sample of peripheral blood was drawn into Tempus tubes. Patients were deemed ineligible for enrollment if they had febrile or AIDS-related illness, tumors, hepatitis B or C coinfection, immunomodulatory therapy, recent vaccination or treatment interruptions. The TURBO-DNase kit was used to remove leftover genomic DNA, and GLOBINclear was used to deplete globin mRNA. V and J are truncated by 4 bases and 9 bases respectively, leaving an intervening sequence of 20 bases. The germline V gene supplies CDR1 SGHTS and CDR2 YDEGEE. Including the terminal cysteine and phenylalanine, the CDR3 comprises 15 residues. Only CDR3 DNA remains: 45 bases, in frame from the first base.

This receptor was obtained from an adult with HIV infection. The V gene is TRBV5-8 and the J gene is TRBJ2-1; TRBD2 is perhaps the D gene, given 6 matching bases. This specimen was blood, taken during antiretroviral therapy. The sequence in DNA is TGTGCCAGCAGCAGACTAGGAGGACTTGCTAGTGAGCAGTTCTTC. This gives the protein CASSRLGGLASEQFF.